The present T cell receptor beta chain was sequenced within a study of beta chain features in type 1 diabetes. Every participating donor gave one draw, a heparinised blood sample averaging about 100 mL. Purities over 95% were achieved in all sorted populations. With regard to this clone: The antigen is not known.

Reverse transcription of all isolated RNA meant that expressed TCRB transcripts were sequenced. For naive, central memory and regulatory T cell samples, reads averaged around 3.6 million. TCRdb keeps only in-frame clones here, not all; method: immunoSEQ multiplex PCR. The data contain roughly 500,000 clones, about 10% of them singletons. Points from the study as a whole: Patients' naive, central memory and Treg TCRB repertoires seemed closer to one another than those of healthy donors.

V was pared by 5 bases and J by 5 bases, with 8 bases of the junction left unmatched. This CDR3 region has 14 residues. Per germline, CDR1 LGHNA and CDR2 YNFKEQ. The sequence was obtained from a young woman in good health. This rearrangement joins TRBV4-2 to TRBJ1-1, with TRBD1 identical over 7 bases. The sample taken for sequencing was naive CD4+ T cells from blood. The CDR3 region is CASSSDRVGTEAFF. The CDR3 nucleotides read TGTGCCAGCAGCTCCGACAGGGTGGGGACTGAAGCTTTCTTT.